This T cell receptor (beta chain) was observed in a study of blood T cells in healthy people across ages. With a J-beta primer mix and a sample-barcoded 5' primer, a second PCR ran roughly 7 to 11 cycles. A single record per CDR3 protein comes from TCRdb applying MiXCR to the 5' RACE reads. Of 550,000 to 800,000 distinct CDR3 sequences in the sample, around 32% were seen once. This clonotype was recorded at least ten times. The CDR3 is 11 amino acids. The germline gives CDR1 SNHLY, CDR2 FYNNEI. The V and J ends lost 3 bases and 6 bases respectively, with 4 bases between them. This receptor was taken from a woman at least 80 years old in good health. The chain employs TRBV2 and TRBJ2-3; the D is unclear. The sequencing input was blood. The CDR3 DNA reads TGTGCCAGCAGTGATTGGGATACGCAGTATTTT. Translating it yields CASSDWDTQYF.